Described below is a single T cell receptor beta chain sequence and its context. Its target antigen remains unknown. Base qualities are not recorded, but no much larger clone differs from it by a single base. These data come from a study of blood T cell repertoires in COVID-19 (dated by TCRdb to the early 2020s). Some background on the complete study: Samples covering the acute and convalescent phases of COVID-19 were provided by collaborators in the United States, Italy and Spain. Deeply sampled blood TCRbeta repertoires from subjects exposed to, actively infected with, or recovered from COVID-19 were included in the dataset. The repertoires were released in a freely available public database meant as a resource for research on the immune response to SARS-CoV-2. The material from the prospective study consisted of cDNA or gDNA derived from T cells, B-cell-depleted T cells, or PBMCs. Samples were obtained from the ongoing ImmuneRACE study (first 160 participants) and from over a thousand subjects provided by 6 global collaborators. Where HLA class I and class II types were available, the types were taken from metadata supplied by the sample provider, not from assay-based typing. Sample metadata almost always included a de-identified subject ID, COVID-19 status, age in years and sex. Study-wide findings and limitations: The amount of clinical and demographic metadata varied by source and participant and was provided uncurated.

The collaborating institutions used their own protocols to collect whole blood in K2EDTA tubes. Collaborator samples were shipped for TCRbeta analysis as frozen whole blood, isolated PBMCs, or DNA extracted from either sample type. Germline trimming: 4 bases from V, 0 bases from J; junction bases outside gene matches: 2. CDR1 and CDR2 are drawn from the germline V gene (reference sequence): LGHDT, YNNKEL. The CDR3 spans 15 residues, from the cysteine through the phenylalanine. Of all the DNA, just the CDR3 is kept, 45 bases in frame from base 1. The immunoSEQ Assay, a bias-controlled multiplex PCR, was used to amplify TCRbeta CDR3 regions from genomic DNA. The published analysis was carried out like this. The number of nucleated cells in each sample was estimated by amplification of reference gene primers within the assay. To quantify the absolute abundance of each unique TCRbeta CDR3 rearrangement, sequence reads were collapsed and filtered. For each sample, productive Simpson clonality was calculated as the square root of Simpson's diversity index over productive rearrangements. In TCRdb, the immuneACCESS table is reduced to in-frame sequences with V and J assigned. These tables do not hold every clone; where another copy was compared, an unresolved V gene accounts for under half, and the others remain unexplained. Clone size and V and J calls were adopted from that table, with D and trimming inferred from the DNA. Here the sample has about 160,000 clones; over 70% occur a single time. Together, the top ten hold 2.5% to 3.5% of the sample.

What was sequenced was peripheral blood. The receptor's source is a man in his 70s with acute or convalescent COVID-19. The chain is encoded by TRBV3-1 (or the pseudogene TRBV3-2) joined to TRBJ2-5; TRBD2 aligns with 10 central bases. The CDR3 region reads CASSRGLADQETQYF. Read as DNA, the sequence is TGTGCCAGCAGCCGCGGACTAGCGGACCAAGAGACCCAGTACTTC.